This T cell receptor beta chain was sequenced during a study of T cell responses to AZD1222 COVID-19 vaccine. With V trimmed by 3 bases and J by 8 bases, 13 bases remained unmatched. The V gene's germline CDR1 is KGHSH and CDR2 LQKENI. This CDR3 is built from 17 residues. Clones were sequenced by immunoSEQ multiplex PCR, and TCRdb holds only the in-frame ones, with some missing. The data contain roughly 100,000 clones, around 76% of them singletons. The source material was peripheral blood, sampled on day 0 of AZD1222 vaccination. The chain has TRBV18 and TRBJ1-2, with 12 bases matching TRBD1. The clonotype comes from an adult in good health. In nucleotides, the CDR3 is TGTGCCAGCTCACCCCCGGGACAGGGGGCGGATTTGATAGGCTACACCTTC. Translating it yields CASSPPGQGADLIGYTF.